This T cell receptor (beta chain) was documented in a study of spatial heterogeneity in lung cancer (dated by TCRdb to about 2019). Context from the whole study: Beta-chain transcripts were consistently detected in greater numbers than alpha-chain transcripts, which likely reflected higher beta-chain transcript abundance. In the raw uncorrected reads, each unique combination of TCR and UMI appeared on average more than ten times. The study linked features of the TCR repertoire to counts of nonsynonymous mutations, which were determined by whole-exome sequencing of tumor tissue. The study quantitatively compared TCR alpha and beta repertoires across multiple tumor regions, matched nontumor lung and blood in non-small cell lung cancer. TCR transcript counts in tumor regions correlated strongly with a T cell transcriptional module score from matched bulk RNA-seq. At surgery, both alpha and beta chains were TCR-sequenced in 200 to 250 tumor regions, over 61 matched nontumor lung samples and 56 PBMC samples. What the research found in general, with its limitations: The tumor nonsynonymous mutation count correlated with the number of expanded alpha and beta TCRs within the tumor. Counts of ubiquitous and regional expanded TCRs correlated with counts of ubiquitous and regional nonsynonymous mutations, respectively. Additional single-cell paired TCR alpha and beta sequencing was considered necessary to confirm, at a functional level, the hypothesis that regional TCRs recognize regional mutations. TCR-seq was estimated to cover only roughly 7% of tumor T cells for alpha chains and 13% for beta chains.

According to the study, the label for this sample's time point signals: sample taken at primary tumor resection. Samples were obtained from 72 patients with early-stage, untreated non-small cell lung cancer from the lung TRACERx cohort. Whole RNA extracted from tumor and nontumor lung tissue, or from cryopreserved PBMC samples, was used for TCR sequencing without cell sorting. Only patients for whom sufficient RNA was available from at least two tumor regions were selected for TCR sequencing. Before being selected, tumor and adjacent nontumor lung specimens were reviewed by a lung pathologist. The protocol used for the library was 5' RACE. The instrument given in TCRdb is NextSeq 500. In the TCR library protocol, a unique molecular identifier was attached to each TCR cDNA molecule so that PCR and sequencing errors could be corrected. As for the authors' bioinformatics: Decombinator tools were used for TCR identification, UMI-based error correction and CDR3 extraction. Expanded TCRs were defined as those above a frequency of 2 per 1,000, corresponding to the top 1% of the tumor frequency distribution. Expanded tumor TCRs were classed as regional if statistically deemed absent (corrected P<0.05) from at least one tumor region, otherwise ubiquitous. Renyi diversity was calculated using the R vegan package after each repertoire was subsampled 100 times to 5,000 TCRs. CDR3 similarity networks were built from amino acid triplet string-kernel similarity, connecting CDR3s with pairwise similarity above 0.82. Starting from the raw public reads, TCRdb applied fastp trimming at Q25, assembled clones with MiXCR and retained in-frame beta chains. Entries that share a CDR3 protein sequence are merged under the most common genes and DNA. The authors' filters were not applied to this entry. The sample table holds 7,500 to 9,500 distinct CDR3 sequences, of which around 5.1% were seen once. Around a quarter of the sample comes from the top ten.

The table lists this clonotype with many counts. There is no known antigen for this receptor. Nothing much larger sits one base from this clone, and base qualities are not available. The receptor was derived from a female donor with early-stage non-small cell lung cancer. The sequencing used lung tumor tissue, collected at surgery.

The CDR3 region has the sequence CASSLIGGVNEQFF. The sequence in DNA is TGTGCCAGCAGCTTAATTGGGGGGGTTAATGAGCAGTTCTTC. Here the chain combines TRBV7-6 and TRBJ2-1, and 7 bases in between align with TRBD2. The germline V and J ends show losses of 2 bases and 7 bases respectively, and no gene match explains 5 bases of the junction. From the germline V gene, CDR1 is SGHVS and CDR2 is FNYEAQ. Counted from cysteine to phenylalanine, this CDR3 has 14 amino acids. The CDR3 DNA has 42 bases and is translated from base 1.